The T cell receptor beta chain under discussion was sequenced for a study of T cells after yellow fever vaccination. They built TCR cDNA with 5'RACE template switching, a step that put in a universal primer site and UMIs. TCRdb called the 5' RACE reads again in MiXCR, with one record for every CDR3 protein. The sample holds 300,000 to 400,000 distinct CDR3 sequences, around 6.5% seen once. General study findings and limits: Faster peaking, at day 5 versus 15, marked a secondary response that was weaker. Any FACS-sorted repertoire could hold abundant clonotypes that contaminate it from the bulk population. Clones from primary vaccination mostly reappeared after the booster (about 97% CD4, about 85% CD8).

Trimming cost V 2 bases and J 7 bases, with 13 bases left between them. Germline V gene data show CDR1 as SGHDT and CDR2 as YYEEEE. The CDR3 length is 14 residues. This clonotype was detected ten times or more. What it binds is unknown. V gene TRBV5-6 combines with J gene TRBJ2-1; no firm D call. The sequence derives from a man aged 25-45 years who received the YFV17D yellow fever vaccine. The sample was PBMCs, taken 5 days after the yellow fever booster vaccination. CDR3 nucleotide sequence: TGTGCCAGCAGCTTTCCCCAACCAGGAAATGAGCAGTTCTTC. Amino acid sequence: CASSFPQPGNEQFF. The whole variable domain, remainder taken from reference TRBV5-6 and TRBJ2-1, is DAGVTQSPTHLIKTRGQQVTLRCSPKSGHDTVSWYQQALGQGPQFIFQYYEEEERQRGNFPDRFSGHQFPNYSSELNVNALLLGDSALYLCASSFPQPGNEQFFGPGTRLTVL.